The T cell receptor beta chain described here comes from a study of beta chain features in type 1 diabetes. Study outcomes and limitations: Type 1 diabetes patients showed fewer insertions and more deletions at VDJ junctions. Within the patient group, naive, central memory and Treg TCRB repertoires appeared more similar to each other than within healthy donors. Patients with Type 1 diabetes showed moderately but significantly shorter TCRB CDR3s in all four CD4+ subsets.

This clone was seen a handful of times. Its antigen is as yet unknown. Reverse transcribing all isolated RNA meant expressed TCRB transcripts were sequenced. Generated by immunoSEQ multiplex PCR, the TCRdb table keeps only in-frame clones and is missing some. Among 280,000 or so clones listed, 15% were seen once. The CDR3 is 15 amino acids. From germline, CDR1 is SGDLS and CDR2 YYNGEE. J gave up 12 bases and V 4 bases, and 13 bases lay outside the gene matches. V gene TRBV9 combines with J gene TRBJ2-1; TRBD2 agrees at 10 bases. What was sequenced was naive CD4+ T cells from blood. The TCR comes from a man aged 18 to 29 with type 1 diabetes. The CDR3 here is CASSSERTSGGRQFF. The CDR3 nucleotides are TGTGCCAGCAGCTCAGAACGGACTAGCGGAGGAAGGCAGTTCTTC.